This T cell receptor (beta chain) was found in a study of STAT5B mutations in CD4+ large granular lymphocyte leukemia. Trimming removed 4 bases from V and 4 bases from J, with 13 bases in between. The CDR3 runs to 14 residues. CDR1 and CDR2 (germline): SGHDT, YYEEEE. Libraries were prepared by immunoSEQ multiplex PCR; TCRdb keeps only in-frame clonotypes and omits some of them. The sample yields around 24,000 clones, 60% to 80% seen once. The clonotype originates from a human donor in good health. The chain is built from TRBV5-6 and TRBJ2-3; D remains unclear. Sequencing was performed on CD4+ T cells from blood buffy coats. The CDR3 sequence is CASSRKLMPDTQYF. Here the CDR3 DNA reads TGTGCCAGCAGCAGAAAGCTAATGCCAGATACGCAGTATTTT.